Below are 23 T cell receptor beta chains sequenced from a single sample in a study of cytotoxic CD8 clonotypes in ibrutinib-treated CLL. The assay was immunoSEQ multiplex PCR, and TCRdb's table has in-frame clones only and misses some. The sample lists roughly 300,000 clones, approximately 79% occurring once. The specimen comprised PBMCs, sampled at disease progression, from a patient treated with ibrutinib. The receptors were sampled from a human donor with chronic lymphocytic leukemia.

V is TRBV9 and J is TRBJ2-1; D gene unclear. CDR1 is SGDLS and CDR2 is YYNGEE in the germline V gene. The CDR3 spans 13 residues. The germline V and J ends were trimmed by 4 bases and 7 bases, with 12 bases remaining between them. The DNA for the CDR3 is TGTGCCAGCAGCCTCCAGGTTGGTAATGAGCAGTTCTTC. Translated, it gives CASSLQVGNEQFF.

This sequence joins TRBV9 and TRBJ1-2; 10 positions agree with TRBD1. Germline-derived CDR1 and CDR2 are SGDLS and YYNGEE. The junction had 6 bases not matched to a gene; V was cut back by 3 bases and J by 4 bases. The CDR3 is 15 residues long. For the CDR3, the DNA is TGTGCCAGCAGCGACGGGACAGGGGTGAGCTATGGCTACACCTTC. As protein: CASSDGTGVSYGYTF.

The V call is TRBV5-6, the J call TRBJ1-3; maybe TRBD1 (5 bases). Trimming took off 5 bases at V and 0 bases at J, with 12 bases between the two ends. Germline V gene data show CDR1 as SGHDT and CDR2 as YYEEEE. The CDR3 has 15 residues. DNA for the CDR3: TGTGCCAGCAGTTCAGGGTTAACCTCTGGAAACACCATATATTTT. It is translated as CASSSGLTSGNTIYF.

This clone was recorded once. The V and J genes are TRBV10-2 and TRBJ1-1; a weak D match, TRBD1 (5 bases). Germline CDR1 WSHSY, CDR2 SAAADI. V was trimmed by 3 bases and J by 2 bases, leaving 7 bases between them. This CDR3 has 13 amino acids. The CDR3 here is CASSEQANTEAFF. CDR3 nucleotides: TGCGCCAGCAGTGAACAGGCCAACACTGAAGCTTTCTTT.

This clone was recorded only once. The J gene is TRBJ1-2, the V gene TRBV5-1; no clear D gene. The CDR3 is 12 residues long. Germline V gene lookup returns CDR1 SGHRS and CDR2 YFSETQ. V was clipped by 7 bases and J by 5 bases, with 12 bases between them. The CDR3 region has the DNA TGCGCCAGCGGAGGGCAGCTTTATGGCTACACCTTC. Encoded protein: CASGGQLYGYTF.

This clone was observed a handful of times. V and J are TRBV13 and TRBJ1-6; 7 bases agree with TRBD1. The CDR3 is 14 amino acids. V was pared by 4 bases and J by 6 bases, with 3 bases of the junction left unmatched. Germline CDR1 is PRHDT and CDR2 is FYEKMQ (reference sequence). CDR3 loop: CASSSRQGNSPLHF. CDR3 in DNA: TGTGCCAGCAGCTCACGACAGGGTAATTCACCCCTCCACTTT.

V is TRBV11-2 and J is TRBJ2-4, with D possibly being TRBD1 or TRBD2 (5 bases each). There are 14 residues in the CDR3. Per germline, CDR1 SGHAT and CDR2 FQNNGV. Trimming took off 4 bases at V and 4 bases at J, with 11 bases between the two ends. CDR3 region: CASSWDGVKNIQYF. The CDR3 DNA reads TGTGCCAGCAGCTGGGACGGGGTAAAAAACATTCAGTACTTC.

The chain is built from TRBV28 and TRBJ2-7, with D possibly being TRBD1 (6 bases). CDR3 length: 11 residues. The germline gives CDR1 MDHEN, CDR2 SYDVKM. The V end lost 10 bases, the J end lost 3 bases, and 10 bases lay between the germline ends. The CDR3 nucleotides read TGTGCCATCACAGGGTTCTACGAGCAGTACTTC. Translated: CAITGFYEQYF. Together with reference TRBV28 and TRBJ2-7, the CDR3 gives the full variable domain: DVKVTQSSRYLVKRTGEKVFLECVQDMDHENMFWYRQDPGLGLRLIYFSYDVKMKEKGDIPEGYSVSREKKERFSLILESASTNQTSMYLCAITGFYEQYFGPGTRLTVT.

The chain couples TRBV18 to TRBJ1-1; D is perhaps TRBD1 (5 bases). Germline CDR1 is KGHSH and CDR2 is LQKENI. Trimming shortened V by 3 bases and J by 2 bases, and 16 bases separated the two germline ends. The CDR3 spans 16 residues. The CDR3 is CASSPQGLRANTEAFF. Here the CDR3 DNA reads TGTGCCAGCTCACCCCAAGGCCTCAGGGCCAACACTGAAGCTTTCTTT.

The chain joins TRBV5-1 to TRBJ1-2, with D perhaps TRBD1 (6 bases). CDR1 and CDR2 (germline): SGHRS, YFSETQ. The CDR3 totals 15 residues. Trimming pared 1 base from V and 3 bases from J, leaving 13 bases between. The CDR3 protein is CASSLRGKGDYGYTF. The CDR3 DNA follows: TGCGCCAGCAGCTTGAGGGGGAAAGGTGACTATGGCTACACCTTC.

The chain is built from TRBV4-1 and TRBJ2-6; 10 nucleotides align to TRBD1. J was trimmed by 4 bases and V by 0 bases; bases with no gene match: 9. CDR3 length: 19 amino acids. Per germline, CDR1 MGHRA and CDR2 YSYEKL. The CDR3 nucleotides read TGCGCCAGCAGCCAAGATCCCGGACAGGGGGTAGGCGGGGCCAACGTCCTGACTTTC. Protein sequence: CASSQDPGQGVGGANVLTF.

The rearrangement joins TRBV27 to TRBJ2-7; weak D call: TRBD2 (5 bases). CDR1 MNHEY and CDR2 SMNVEV come from the germline V gene (reference sequence). CDR3 length: 14 amino acids. Trimming cost V 5 bases and J 2 bases, with 13 bases left between them. The CDR3 protein is CASSARTATYEQYF. For the CDR3, the DNA is TGTGCCAGCAGTGCCAGGACTGCCACCTACGAGCAGTACTTC.

This clone was observed a few times. V gene TRBV4-2 combines with J gene TRBJ1-4; 10 bases match TRBD1. Losses at the gene ends were 4 bases for V and 6 bases for J; bases not matched to a gene: 2. The CDR3 has 14 residues. Germline lookup yields CDR1 LGHNA and CDR2 YNFKEQ. The CDR3 region is CASSPGQGDEKLFF. CDR3 nucleotides: TGTGCCAGCAGCCCTGGACAGGGGGATGAAAAACTGTTTTTT.

V is TRBV4-3 and J is TRBJ2-5, with 12 positions matching TRBD2. Matching the DNA end better, TRBJ2-7 makes the J call doubtful. CDR3 length: 15 residues. CDR1 and CDR2 (germline): LGHNA, YSLEER. For the CDR3, the DNA is TGCGCCAGCAGCCAAGGGACTAGCGGGACCCACGAGCAGTACTTC. Translating it yields CASSQGTSGTHEQYF.

The chain carries TRBV5-6 and TRBJ1-5; D call uncertain. Germline values: CDR1 SGHDT, CDR2 YYEEEE. Trimming removed 0 bases from V and 5 bases from J, with 6 bases in between. This CDR3 region has 13 residues. The DNA for the CDR3 is TGTGCCAGCAGCTTGGCAAGAGATCAGCCCCAGCATTTT. Translation: CASSLARDQPQHF.

Here the CDR3 DNA reads TGCAGCGTTGTGGGGCGGGAGACCCAGTACTTC. Its translation: CSVVGRETQYF. The chain carries TRBV29-1 and TRBJ2-5; the D gene is possibly TRBD1 (5 bases). Germline V gene data show CDR1 as SQVTM and CDR2 as ANQGSEA. This CDR3 comprises 11 residues. The V and J ends lost 4 bases and 5 bases respectively, with 8 bases between them.

The chain joins TRBV2 to TRBJ2-1; no reliable D call. The V gene's germline CDR1 is SNHLY and CDR2 FYNNEI. Trimming left V 0 bases short and J 9 bases short, with 9 bases between. The CDR3 is 13 residues long. CDR3 DNA sequence: TGTGCCAGCAGTGAAGCCCCCGGACGTGAGCAGTTCTTC. Residues: CASSEAPGREQFF.

This clone has just a few counts. The chain combines TRBV6-1 with TRBJ2-7; no clear D. V was cut by 1 base and J by 6 bases, with 16 bases left in between. Germline CDR1 MNHNS, CDR2 SASEGT. This CDR3 spans 15 amino acids. This CDR3 reads CASSEVVGVGVEQYF. In DNA, the CDR3 is TGTGCCAGCAGTGAAGTAGTTGGGGTTGGAGTCGAGCAGTACTTC.

The chain links TRBV29-1 to TRBJ1-3, with D unresolved. Trimming left V 7 bases short and J 0 bases short, with 10 bases between. Germline V gives CDR1 SQVTM, CDR2 ANQGSEA. This CDR3 is built from 13 residues. This CDR3 is CSGRTASGNTIYF. CDR3 bases: TGCAGCGGCAGGACGGCCTCTGGAAACACCATATATTTT.

V and J are TRBV9 and TRBJ1-5, with D hard to call. Deletions cut 3 bases from V and 6 bases from J, with 10 bases between. Germline V gives CDR1 SGDLS, CDR2 YYNGEE. The CDR3 runs to 13 residues. Written as DNA, the CDR3 is TGTGCCAGCAGCGGACACTCGGGTCAGCCCCAGCATTTT. Translated, it gives CASSGHSGQPQHF.

CDR3 in DNA: TGTGCCAGCAGCTTAGTTGGGACAGGGTTTCGCTATGGCTACACCTTC. Amino acid sequence: CASSLVGTGFRYGYTF. The chain uses TRBV7-2 and TRBJ1-2, with 9 bases matching TRBD1. V shed 1 base, J shed 4 bases, and the junction held 7 bases outside the gene matches. The CDR3 contains 16 residues. Germline assignment: CDR1 SGHTA and CDR2 FQGNSA.

This clone was recorded only once. Written as DNA, the CDR3 is TGTGCCAGCAGCGCATTAGCGGCCGAGCAGTACTTC. This sequence encodes CASSALAAEQYF. The chain is built from TRBV7-2 and TRBJ2-7; D might be TRBD2 (6 bases). CDR1 and CDR2 (germline): SGHTA, FQGNSA. The CDR3 runs 12 residues. Trimming removed 5 bases at V and 6 bases at J, with 11 bases between. Full variable domain (missing parts from reference TRBV7-2 and TRBJ2-7): GAGVSQSPSNKVTEKGKDVELRCDPISGHTALYWYRQSLGQGLEFLIYFQGNSAPDKSGLPSDRFSAERTGGSVSTLTIQRTQQEDSAVYLCASSALAAEQYFGPGTRLTVT.

The rearrangement joins TRBV5-1 to TRBJ1-1; D might be TRBD1 (5 bases). This CDR3 region has 13 residues. V shed 2 bases and J shed 2 bases, with 7 bases lying between them. Germline V gives CDR1 SGHRS, CDR2 YFSETQ. Here the CDR3 DNA reads TGCGCCAGCAGCTTTCAGGGAAACACTGAAGCTTTCTTT. Encoded protein: CASSFQGNTEAFF.